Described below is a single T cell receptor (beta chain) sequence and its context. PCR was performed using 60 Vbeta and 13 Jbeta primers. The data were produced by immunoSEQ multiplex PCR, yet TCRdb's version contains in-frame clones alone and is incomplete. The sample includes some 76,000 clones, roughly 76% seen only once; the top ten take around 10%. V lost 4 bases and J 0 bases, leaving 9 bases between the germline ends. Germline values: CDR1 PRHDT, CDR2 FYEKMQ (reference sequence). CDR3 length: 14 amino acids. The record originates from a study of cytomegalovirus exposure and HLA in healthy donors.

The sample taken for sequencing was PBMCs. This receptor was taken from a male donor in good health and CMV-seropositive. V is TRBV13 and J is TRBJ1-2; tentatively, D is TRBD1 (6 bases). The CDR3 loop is CASSSGTTNYGYTF. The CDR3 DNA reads TGTGCCAGCAGCTCCGGGACAACTAACTATGGCTACACCTTC.